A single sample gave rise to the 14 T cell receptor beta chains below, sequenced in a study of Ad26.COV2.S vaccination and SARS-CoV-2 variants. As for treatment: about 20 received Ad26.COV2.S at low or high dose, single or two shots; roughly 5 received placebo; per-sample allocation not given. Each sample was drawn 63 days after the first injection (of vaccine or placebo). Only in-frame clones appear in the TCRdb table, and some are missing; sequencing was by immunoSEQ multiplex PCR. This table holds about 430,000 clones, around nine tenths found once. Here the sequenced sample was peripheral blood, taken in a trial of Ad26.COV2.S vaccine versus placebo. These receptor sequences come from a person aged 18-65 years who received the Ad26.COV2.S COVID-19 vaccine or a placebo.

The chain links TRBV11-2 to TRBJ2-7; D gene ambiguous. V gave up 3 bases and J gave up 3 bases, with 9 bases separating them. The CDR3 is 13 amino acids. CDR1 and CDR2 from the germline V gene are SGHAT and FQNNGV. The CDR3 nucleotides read TGTGCCAGCAGCTTTTCCCCTGGCTACGAGCAGTACTTC. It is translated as CASSFSPGYEQYF.

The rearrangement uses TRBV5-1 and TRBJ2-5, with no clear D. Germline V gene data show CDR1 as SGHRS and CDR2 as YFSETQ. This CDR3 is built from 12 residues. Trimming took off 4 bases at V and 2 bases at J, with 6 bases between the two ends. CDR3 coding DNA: TGCGCCAGCAGCGGAACACAAGAGACCCAGTACTTC. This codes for CASSGTQETQYF.

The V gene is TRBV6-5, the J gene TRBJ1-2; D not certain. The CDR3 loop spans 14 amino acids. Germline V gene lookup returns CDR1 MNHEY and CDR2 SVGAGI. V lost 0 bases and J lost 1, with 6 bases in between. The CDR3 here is CASSYSRLNYGYTF. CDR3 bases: TGTGCCAGCAGTTACTCCCGACTTAACTATGGCTACACCTTC.

The CDR3 sequence: CASSPLPDTQYF. CDR3 bases: TGTGCCAGCAGCCCCCTCCCAGATACGCAGTATTTT. The chain couples TRBV7-8 to TRBJ2-3, with D hard to call. This CDR3 has 12 residues. Trimming left V 5 bases short and J 4 bases short, with 7 bases between. Looked up from germline, CDR1 is SGHVS and CDR2 is FQNEAQ.

The CDR3 spells CASSISSAGGPYEQYF. CDR3 DNA sequence: TGTGCCAGTAGTATTTCGTCTGCGGGAGGGCCCTACGAGCAGTACTTC. This sequence joins TRBV19 and TRBJ2-7, with TRBD2 identical over 9 bases. The CDR3 totals 16 residues. V lost 3 bases and J lost 2; bases outside the gene matches: 8. Germline V gene lookup returns CDR1 LNHDA and CDR2 SQIVND (reference sequence).

The CDR3 sequence: CATSDKGQGLNEQYF. CDR3 nucleotides: TGTGCCACCAGTGATAAGGGACAGGGGTTGAACGAGCAGTACTTC. The chain combines TRBV24-1 with TRBJ2-7, with TRBD1 matching 10 bases. The CDR3 extends over 15 amino acids. The J segment lost 5 bases and the V segment lost 3 bases, leaving 6 bases of the junction unmatched. Per germline, CDR1 KGHDR and CDR2 SFDVKD.

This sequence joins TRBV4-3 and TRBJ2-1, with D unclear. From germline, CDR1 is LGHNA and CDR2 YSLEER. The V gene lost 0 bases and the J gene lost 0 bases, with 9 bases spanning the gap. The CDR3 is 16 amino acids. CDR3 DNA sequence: TGCGCCAGCAGCCAAGAGAACATCCCCTCCTACAATGAGCAGTTCTTC. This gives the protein CASSQENIPSYNEQFF.

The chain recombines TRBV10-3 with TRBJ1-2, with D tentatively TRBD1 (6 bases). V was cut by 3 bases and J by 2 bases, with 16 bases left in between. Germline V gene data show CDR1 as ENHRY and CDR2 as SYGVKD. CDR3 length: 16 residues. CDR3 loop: CAISDVPPQGNYGYTF. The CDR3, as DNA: TGTGCCATCAGTGACGTCCCGCCTCAGGGGAACTATGGCTACACCTTC.

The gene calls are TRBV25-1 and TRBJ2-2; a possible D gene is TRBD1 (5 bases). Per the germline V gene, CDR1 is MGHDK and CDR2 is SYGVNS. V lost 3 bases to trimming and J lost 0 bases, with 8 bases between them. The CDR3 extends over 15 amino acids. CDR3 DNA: TGTGCCAGCAGTGAGGTAGGGGCGAACACCGGGGAGCTGTTTTTT. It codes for CASSEVGANTGELFF.

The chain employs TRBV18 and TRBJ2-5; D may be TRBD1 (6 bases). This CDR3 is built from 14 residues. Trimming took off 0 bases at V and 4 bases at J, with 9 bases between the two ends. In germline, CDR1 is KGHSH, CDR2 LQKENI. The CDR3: CASSPPGARETQYF. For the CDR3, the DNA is TGTGCCAGCTCACCACCGGGGGCGCGAGAGACCCAGTACTTC.

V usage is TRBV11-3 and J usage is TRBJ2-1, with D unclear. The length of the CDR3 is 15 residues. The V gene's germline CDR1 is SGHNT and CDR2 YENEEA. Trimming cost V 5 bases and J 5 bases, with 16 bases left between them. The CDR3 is CASSPRGSQNNEQFF. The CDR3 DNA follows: TGTGCCAGCAGCCCACGCGGCAGCCAAAACAATGAGCAGTTCTTC.

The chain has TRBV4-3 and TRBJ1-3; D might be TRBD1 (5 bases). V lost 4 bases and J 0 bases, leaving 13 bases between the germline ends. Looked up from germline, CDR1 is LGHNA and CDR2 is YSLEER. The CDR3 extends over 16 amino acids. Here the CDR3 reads CASSPLTVPSGNTIYF. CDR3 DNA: TGCGCCAGCAGCCCACTGACAGTCCCCTCTGGAAACACCATATATTTT.

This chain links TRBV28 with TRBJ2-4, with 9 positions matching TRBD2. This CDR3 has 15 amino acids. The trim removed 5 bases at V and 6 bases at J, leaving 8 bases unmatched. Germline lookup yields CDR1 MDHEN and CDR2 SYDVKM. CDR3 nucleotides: TGTGCCAGCAGTAACTTAGCGGGAGCGGTAAACATTCAGTACTTC. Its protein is CASSNLAGAVNIQYF.

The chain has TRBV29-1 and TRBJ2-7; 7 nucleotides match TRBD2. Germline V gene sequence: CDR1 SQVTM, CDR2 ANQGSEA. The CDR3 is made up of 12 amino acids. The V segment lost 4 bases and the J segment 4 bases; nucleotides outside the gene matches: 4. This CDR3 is CSVGPSGYEQYF. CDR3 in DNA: TGCAGCGTTGGACCTAGCGGTTACGAGCAGTACTTC.